These 18 T cell receptor beta chains share one sample of origin, sequenced in a study of PD-1 and CTLA-4 blockade in melanoma listed by TCRdb under 2021. The library was made by the immunoSEQ multiplex PCR assay. The clones in this table, taken by TCRdb from immuneACCESS, are in-frame only. Not every clone is retained; where verified, under half of the shortfall comes from an unresolved V gene, and the cause of the rest is unknown. Here the sample has fewer than 14,000 clones; roughly four fifths occur a single time. The ten largest clones capture 30% to 35% of the sample. The specimen was CD8+ T cells from peripheral blood, collected from a patient given anti-PD-1 treatment. These receptors came from a human donor with melanoma.

This sequence joins TRBV11-3 and TRBJ2-1, with a possible D match to TRBD2 (7 bases). Germline CDR1 SGHNT, CDR2 YENEEA. The germline V and J ends were trimmed by 8 bases and 4 bases, with 15 bases remaining between them. The CDR3 extends over 14 amino acids. The CDR3 sequence: CASGGGGPYNEQFF. The CDR3 nucleotides are TGTGCCAGCGGTGGCGGGGGCCCTTACAATGAGCAGTTCTTC.

The chain joins TRBV5-1 to TRBJ2-4, with D unclear. The germline CDR1 and CDR2 sequences are SGHRS and YFSETQ. There are 16 residues in the CDR3. Trimming removed 4 bases at V and 1 base at J, with 15 bases between. The CDR3 is CASSPQPPGAKNIQYF. The CDR3, as DNA: TGCGCCAGCAGCCCCCAGCCACCCGGGGCCAAAAACATTCAGTACTTC.

This chain links TRBV5-5 with TRBJ2-7; 9 positions agree with TRBD1. This CDR3 comprises 13 residues. V lost 3 bases and J lost 2; bases outside the gene matches: 0. The germline gives CDR1 SGHKS, CDR2 YYEKEE (reference sequence). In DNA, the CDR3 is TGTGCCAGCAGCTGGACAGGGGCCTACGAGCAGTACTTC. Translated, it gives CASSWTGAYEQYF. Looking up the rest from reference TRBV5-5 and TRBJ2-7 gives the full variable domain: DAGVTQSPTHLIKTRGQQVTLRCSPISGHKSVSWYQQVLGQGPQFIFQYYEKEERGRGNFPDRFSARQFPNYSSELNVNALLLGDSALYLCASSWTGAYEQYFGPGTRLTVT.

Relative to its sample, this clone is medium-sized. The chain employs TRBV4-3 and TRBJ1-5; maybe TRBD1 (5 bases). There are 16 residues in the CDR3. V shed 0 bases and J shed 2 bases, with 11 bases lying between them. The V gene's germline CDR1 is LGHNA and CDR2 YSLEER. The CDR3: CASSQEWQGGNQPQHF. Written as DNA, the CDR3 is TGCGCCAGCAGCCAAGAATGGCAGGGCGGCAATCAGCCCCAGCATTTT.

V gene TRBV7-8 combines with J gene TRBJ1-6, with 9 bases identical to TRBD1. The V gene's germline CDR1 is SGHVS and CDR2 FQNEAQ. This CDR3 comprises 19 residues. V lost 2 bases and J lost 0; bases outside the gene matches: 8. CDR3 nucleotides: TGTGCCAGCAGCTTAACCGGGACAGGGTGGGGCTCCTATAATTCACCCCTCCACTTT. Amino acids: CASSLTGTGWGSYNSPLHF.

A single count supports this clone. The genes are TRBV3-1 (or the pseudogene TRBV3-2) and TRBJ1-3; D gene uncertain. Deletions cut 3 bases from V and 4 bases from J, with 13 bases between. Germline CDR1 reads LGHDT; CDR2 reads YNNKEL (reference sequence). This CDR3 has 15 amino acids. The CDR3 region is CASSHPDTTGNTIYF. CDR3 coding DNA: TGTGCCAGCAGCCATCCAGATACTACCGGAAACACCATATATTTT.

Notes on this clone: The junction does not match germline at one end; this may be a read error. The chain joins TRBV10-2 to TRBJ1-2, with 8 positions matching TRBD1. Per the germline V gene, CDR1 is WSHSY and CDR2 is SAAADI. The CDR3 consists of 12 residues. CDR3 in amino acids: CASRDRDPLWRF. The CDR3 region has the DNA TGCGCCAGCAGGGACAGGGACCCTCTATGGAGGTTC.

The rearrangement joins TRBV7-6 to TRBJ1-4; D not resolved. Germline CDR1 SGHVS, CDR2 FNYEAQ. CDR3 size: 15 residues. With 3 bases removed from V and 0 bases from J, the gap between germline ends came to 8 bases. The CDR3 sequence is CASSFKYATNEKLFF. CDR3 nucleotides: TGTGCCAGCAGCTTCAAATATGCAACTAATGAAAAACTGTTTTTT.

The chain uses TRBV19 and TRBJ1-5; D gene ambiguous. The CDR3 contains 16 residues. The V gene's germline CDR1 is LNHDA and CDR2 SQIVND (reference sequence). V was shortened by 4 bases and J by 2 bases, with 15 bases between the two germline ends. CDR3 loop: CASSTGGSNGNQPQHF. The CDR3 bases are TGTGCCAGTAGTACTGGAGGCTCGAATGGCAATCAGCCCCAGCATTTT.

The chain joins TRBV9 to TRBJ2-7, with 7 bases aligning to TRBD1. J lost 4 bases, V lost 2 bases, and 9 bases had no gene match. The germline V gene encodes CDR1 SGDLS and CDR2 YYNGEE. CDR3 length: 15 amino acids. CDR3 in DNA: TGTGCCAGCAGCGTGTCGACAGGGACGGGATACGAGCAGTACTTC. Translated, it gives CASSVSTGTGYEQYF.

This chain connects TRBV29-1 to TRBJ2-3; no reliable D call. V was clipped by 3 bases and J by 1 base, with 5 bases between them. CDR1 is SQVTM, CDR2 ANQGSEA, per germline. This CDR3 spans 12 amino acids. The CDR3 DNA is TGCAGCGTTGACCAGCGCACAGATACGCAGTATTTT. This encodes CSVDQRTDTQYF.

This clone came up once. This chain connects TRBV15 to TRBJ1-1; 7 bases are a match to TRBD1. This CDR3 region has 15 residues. Germline CDR1 LNHNV, CDR2 YYDKDF (reference sequence). The ends lost 0 bases at V and 1 base at J; junction bases unmatched: 2. CDR3 sequence reads: CATSREGQPNTEAFF. The DNA of the CDR3 is TGTGCCACCAGCAGAGAGGGACAGCCGAACACTGAAGCTTTCTTT.

V is TRBV10-1 and J is TRBJ1-1; D might be TRBD1 (5 bases). The germline gives CDR1 WNHNN, CDR2 SYGVQD (reference sequence). V was trimmed by 3 bases and J by 4 bases, leaving 9 bases between them. The CDR3 sequence is 13 residues long. The CDR3 DNA reads TGCGCCAGCAGTGAAACCGGGGGCACTGAAGCTTTCTTT. This translates into CASSETGGTEAFF.

The V gene is TRBV6-1, the J gene TRBJ2-7, with D maybe TRBD2 (7 bases). Between the trimmed V and J ends, which lost 2 bases and 2 bases, there was a span of 13 bases. Germline CDR1 MNHNS, CDR2 SASEGT. This CDR3 has 15 residues. DNA of the CDR3: TGTGCCAGCAGTGAACTGGGGGAGGGGGCCTACGAGCAGTACTTC. The encoded protein is CASSELGEGAYEQYF.

V usage is TRBV13 and J usage is TRBJ2-7; 11 bases agree with TRBD1. Germline-derived CDR1 and CDR2 are PRHDT and FYEKMQ (reference sequence). This CDR3 contains 15 residues. The V and J ends lost 5 bases and 5 bases, in that order; junction bases with no gene match: 8. CDR3 nucleotides: TGTGCCAGCAGCACCAGGACAGGGGGCATAGACGAGCAGTACTTC. Its protein product is CASSTRTGGIDEQYF.

The chain uses TRBV11-2 and TRBJ2-2; no definite D call. Germline V CDR1 and CDR2: SGHAT, FQNNGV. The CDR3 consists of 16 residues. V was clipped by 5 bases and J by 5 bases, with 18 bases between them. This CDR3 reads CASSPNSGPITGELFF. The CDR3 DNA reads TGTGCCAGCAGCCCGAATTCGGGCCCCATAACCGGGGAGCTGTTTTTT.

This chain links TRBV13 with TRBJ2-3; 9 bases fit TRBD2. V lost 4 bases, J lost 1 base, and 3 bases stayed unmatched. This CDR3 region has 15 residues. The germline CDR1 and CDR2 sequences are PRHDT and FYEKMQ (reference sequence). The CDR3 sequence: CASSSSGTRTDTQYF. The CDR3 nucleotides are TGTGCCAGCAGCTCTAGCGGGACGCGCACAGATACGCAGTATTTT. The entire variable domain, with the rest obtained from reference TRBV13 and TRBJ2-3, is as follows: AAGVIQSPRHLIKEKRETATLKCYPIPRHDTVYWYQQGPGQDPQFLISFYEKMQSDKGSIPDRFSAQQFSDYHSELNMSSLELGDSALYFCASSSSGTRTDTQYFGPGTRLTVL.

The chain employs TRBV2 and TRBJ1-1, with D unresolved. Trimming took off 10 bases at V and 3 bases at J, with 3 bases between the two ends. Per germline, CDR1 SNHLY and CDR2 FYNNEI. This CDR3 comprises 9 residues. The chain's CDR3 is CAIDTEAFF. For the CDR3, the DNA is TGTGCCATAGACACTGAAGCTTTCTTT.